This T cell receptor (beta chain) was captured by sequencing in a study of T cell changes during pregnancy in multiple sclerosis. J lost 5 bases, V lost 8 bases, and 8 bases had no gene match. Germline V CDR1 and CDR2: MNHNS, SASEGT. The CDR3 is 14 residues long. Produced via immunoSEQ multiplex PCR; TCRdb's table is partial and in-frame only. The data hold fewer than 85,000 clones, with about 93% observed a single time. The chain links TRBV6-1 to TRBJ2-2, with 7 bases that match TRBD1. This specimen consisted of peripheral blood, obtained in the first trimester of pregnancy. The receptor was derived from a female donor in good health, enrolled as a control in a pregnancy study. CDR3 region: CASFWTGTTGELFF. The CDR3 coding sequence is TGTGCCAGCTTTTGGACAGGAACAACCGGGGAGCTGTTTTTT.